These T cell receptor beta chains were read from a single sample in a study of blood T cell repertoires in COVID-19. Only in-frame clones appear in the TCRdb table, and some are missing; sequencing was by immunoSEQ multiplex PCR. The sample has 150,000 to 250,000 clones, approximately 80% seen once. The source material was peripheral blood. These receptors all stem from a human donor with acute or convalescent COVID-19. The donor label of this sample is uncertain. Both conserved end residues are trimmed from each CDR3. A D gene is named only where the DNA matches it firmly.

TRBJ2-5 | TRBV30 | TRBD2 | AWSGYAGGGGTQY
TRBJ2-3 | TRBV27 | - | ASSFRPTSTDTQY
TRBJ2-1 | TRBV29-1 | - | SVAPMNEQF
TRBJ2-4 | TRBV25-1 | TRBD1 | ASSDPRTGVVKNIQY
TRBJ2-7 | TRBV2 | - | ASSDQGLPSYEQY
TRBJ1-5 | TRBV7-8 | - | ASSLDGGAGNQPQH
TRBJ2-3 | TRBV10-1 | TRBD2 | ASSPEGGLGDTQY
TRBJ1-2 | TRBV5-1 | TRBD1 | ASSLGDSLKGGYT
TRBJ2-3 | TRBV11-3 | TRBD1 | ASSFSGGADTQY
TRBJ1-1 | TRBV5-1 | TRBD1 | ASSGPQGARNTEAF
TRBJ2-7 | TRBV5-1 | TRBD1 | ASSPPGQGRKYEQY
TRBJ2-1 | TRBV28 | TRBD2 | ASSSAGGIL
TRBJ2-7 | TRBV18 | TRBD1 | ASSLTGGAGAYEQY
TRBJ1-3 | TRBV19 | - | ASTATSGNTIY
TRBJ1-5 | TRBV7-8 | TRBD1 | ASSLRDRSNQPQH
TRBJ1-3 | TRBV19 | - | ASSIRGTGNTIY
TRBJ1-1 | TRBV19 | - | ASSSRRGKGGNTEAF
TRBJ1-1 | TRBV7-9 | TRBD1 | ASSTATGGNTEAF
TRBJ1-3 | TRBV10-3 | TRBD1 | AISPGQGSGNTIY
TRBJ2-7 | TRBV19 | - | ASSTDRSLGEQY
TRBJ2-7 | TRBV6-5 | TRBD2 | ASSYSSGTTYEQY
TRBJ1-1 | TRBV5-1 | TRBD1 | ASSPGTGEIWSHTEAF
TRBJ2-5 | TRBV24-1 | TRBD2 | ATSADSGVLKTQY
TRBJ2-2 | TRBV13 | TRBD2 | ASSLDMTVAGAAGELF
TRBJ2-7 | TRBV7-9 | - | ASSFPPGSLFYEQY
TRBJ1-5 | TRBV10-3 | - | AISESDRYNQPQH
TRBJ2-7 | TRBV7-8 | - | ASSRESTRSYEQY
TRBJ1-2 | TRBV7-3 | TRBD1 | ASSPRQGSVYGYT
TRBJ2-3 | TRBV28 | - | ASSNSDRTSTDTQY
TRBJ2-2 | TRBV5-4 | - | ASSLYLAGELF
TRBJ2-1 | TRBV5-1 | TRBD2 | ASSPTSGDYNEQF
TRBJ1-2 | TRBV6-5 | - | ASSPQGWNGYT
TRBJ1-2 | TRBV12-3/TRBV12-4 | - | ASTRQGNYGYT
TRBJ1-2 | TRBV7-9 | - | ASSRTNSYGYGYT
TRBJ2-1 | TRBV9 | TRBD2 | ASSVGGLAGFSYNEQF
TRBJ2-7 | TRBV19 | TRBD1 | ASRGTGLYEQY
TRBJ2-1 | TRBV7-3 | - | ASSLERGEQF
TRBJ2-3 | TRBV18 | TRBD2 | ASSRTSSTDTQY
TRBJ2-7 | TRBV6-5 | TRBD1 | ASSYSRDRAGEQY
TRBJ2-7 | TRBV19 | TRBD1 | ASSRIYDRGLYEQY
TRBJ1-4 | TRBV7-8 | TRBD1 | ASSVAGTAIEKLF
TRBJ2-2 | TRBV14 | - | ASSRRQVNTGELF
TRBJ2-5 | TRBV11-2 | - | ASSSLDLQETQY
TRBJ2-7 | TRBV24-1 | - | ATSDSGTLSYEQY
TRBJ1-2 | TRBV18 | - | ASSPLPETNYGYT
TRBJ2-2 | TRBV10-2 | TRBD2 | ASGPTSGKATGELF
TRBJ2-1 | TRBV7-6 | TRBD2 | ASSPGGSGVYNEQF
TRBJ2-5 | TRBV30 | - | AWSLGGVGQETQY
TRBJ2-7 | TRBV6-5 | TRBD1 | ASSYPGQGASEQY
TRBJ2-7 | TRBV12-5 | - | ASGLRSSYEQY
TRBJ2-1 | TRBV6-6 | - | ASSYFDSYNEQF
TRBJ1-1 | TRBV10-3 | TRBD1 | AISVQGATEAF
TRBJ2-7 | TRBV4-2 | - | ASSQGPEYEQY
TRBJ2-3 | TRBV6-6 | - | ASRNHREYTDTQY
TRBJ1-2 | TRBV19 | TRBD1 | ASSISGQGGYGYT
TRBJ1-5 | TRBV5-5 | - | ASSLAAGGDSNQPQH
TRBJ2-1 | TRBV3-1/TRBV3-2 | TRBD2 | ASSQPSGSGGNEQF
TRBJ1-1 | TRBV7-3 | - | ASSLVMNTEAF